This T cell receptor beta chain came from a study of cytomegalovirus exposure and HLA in healthy donors. Findings and limits, study-wide: When analyzed later, a missense DCLRE1C variant was found to be linked to TCR beta V- and J-gene trimming. An assumption of roughly uniform sequencing depth across donors underlay the presence/absence analyses. The authors listed 150 to 200 TCR beta chains as cytomegalovirus-associated. An analysis done earlier found most TCR beta V segments productive about 87% or about 30% of the time.

PCR was performed using 60 Vbeta and 13 Jbeta primers. Measured with immunoSEQ multiplex PCR; TCRdb has only the in-frame clones, and not every one. The profile shows about 160,000 clones, 80% to 90% of them singletons. Turning to this clone: Its specificity is not known.

Germline CDR1 is KGHSH and CDR2 is LQKENI. This CDR3 is built from 14 residues. V was clipped by 5 bases and J by 5 bases, with 15 bases between them. This sequence joins TRBV18 and TRBJ1-1; D uncertain. The sequencing sample was made of PBMCs. The origin of this receptor is a woman between 18 and 29 years old in good health and CMV-seronegative. Written as DNA, the CDR3 is TGTGCCAGCTCATCAGGCCAGGCCCGAACTGAAGCTTTCTTT. This translates into CASSSGQARTEAFF.